This passage covers 20 T cell receptor beta chains from one sample sequenced in a study of T-cell memory formation after mild COVID-19. TCRdb re-called the 5' RACE reads through MiXCR, storing one row per CDR3 protein. The sample carries approximately 300,000 distinct CDR3 sequences, roughly 21% recorded once. The sequenced sample consisted of PBMCs or a T cell subset sorted from them (not recorded which). Receptor source: a man in his late teens or twenties who had mild COVID-19 (a few samples of this study predate the infection). Cell type and time point are not known.

The chain combines TRBV20-1 with TRBJ1-2; D gene unclear. Between the trimmed V and J ends, which lost 3 bases and 2 bases, there was a span of 10 bases. This CDR3 comprises 13 residues. CDR1 DFQATT and CDR2 SNEGSKA come from the germline V gene (reference sequence). CDR3 coding DNA: TGCAGTGCTAGGGGCCACACAAACTATGGCTACACCTTC. Its translation is CSARGHTNYGYTF.

CDR3 region: CASSESLRGLRASNQPQHF. CDR3 bases: TGTGCCAGCAGTGAAAGTCTAAGGGGACTGAGAGCTAGCAATCAGCCCCAGCATTTT. The J gene is TRBJ1-5, the V gene TRBV2; tentative D call: TRBD1 (5 bases). CDR3 length: 19 residues. The germline V gene encodes CDR1 SNHLY and CDR2 FYNNEI. V lost 2 bases and J 0 bases, leaving 20 bases between the germline ends.

This clonotype was seen a few times. This chain links TRBV5-1 with TRBJ2-5; 7 bases match TRBD1. This CDR3 contains 13 residues. V was pared by 3 bases and J by 11 bases, with 10 bases of the junction left unmatched. Germline V gene data show CDR1 as SGHRS and CDR2 as YFSETQ. CDR3 sequence: CASSSEDRLKQYF. The CDR3 DNA follows: TGCGCCAGCAGCTCGGAGGACAGGCTTAAACAGTACTTC.

The genes are TRBV12-3 or TRBV12-4 and TRBJ1-3; the D is unclear. V lost 5 bases and J 1 base, leaving 6 bases between the germline ends. The CDR3 length is 13 residues. CDR3 DNA sequence: TGTGCCAGCAGTACAGTGTCTGGAAACACCATATATTTT. Its protein product is CASSTVSGNTIYF.

This clonotype was observed a handful of times. The chain carries TRBV10-2 and TRBJ2-2; D is unresolved. Per germline, CDR1 WSHSY and CDR2 SAAADI. The CDR3 runs to 15 residues. V shed 3 bases and J shed 0 bases, with 8 bases lying between them. The CDR3: CASSDPGANTGELFF. CDR3 in DNA: TGCGCCAGCAGTGATCCAGGTGCGAACACCGGGGAGCTGTTTTTT.

This clonotype was found a few times. The chain carries TRBV5-6 and TRBJ2-1, with TRBD2 matching 8 bases. CDR1 and CDR2 (germline): SGHDT, YYEEEE. After removal of 1 base from V and 5 bases from J, the junction contained 5 bases not matched to a gene. There are 15 residues in the CDR3. The CDR3 loop reads CASSLRQRGNNEQFF. In DNA, the CDR3 is TGTGCCAGCAGCTTGCGCCAGCGGGGGAACAATGAGCAGTTCTTC.

The J gene is TRBJ1-1, the V gene TRBV7-6; D ambiguous. Germline CDR1 is SGHVS and CDR2 is FNYEAQ. This CDR3 spans 15 amino acids. With 3 bases removed from V and 11 bases from J, the gap between germline ends came to 22 bases. The CDR3 region has the DNA TGTGCCAGCAGCTTCTCGGCAGGTCAATCCGAAGGGGCTTTCTTT. Amino acids: CASSFSAGQSEGAFF.

This chain joins TRBV30 and TRBJ1-2, with no clear D. CDR3 length: 13 residues. V was trimmed by 1 base and J by 2 bases, leaving 8 bases between them. The V gene's germline CDR1 is GTSNPN and CDR2 SVGIG (reference sequence). The DNA for the CDR3 is TGTGCCTGGAGTGAAGGCCTAAACTATGGCTACACCTTC. Encoded protein: CAWSEGLNYGYTF.

The V and J genes are TRBV7-8 and TRBJ2-3; no clear D. The CDR3 runs 13 residues. Between the trimmed V and J ends, which lost 8 bases and 2 bases, there was a span of 11 bases. CDR1 and CDR2 from the germline V gene are SGHVS and FQNEAQ. The CDR3 loop reads CASEGRITDTQYF. The CDR3, as DNA: TGTGCCAGCGAAGGACGGATCACAGATACGCAGTATTTT. The full variable domain, completed using reference TRBV7-8 and TRBJ2-3, is GAGVSQSPRYKVAKRGQDVALRCDPISGHVSLFWYQQALGQGPEFLTYFQNEAQLDKSGLPSDRFFAERPEGSVSTLKIQRTQQEDSAVYLCASEGRITDTQYFGPGTRLTVL.

At least ten counts were recorded for this clonotype. The J gene is TRBJ1-1, the V gene TRBV20-1; D unclear. V was clipped by 5 bases and J by 2 bases, with 15 bases between them. The CDR3 spans 14 residues. Germline CDR1 and CDR2: DFQATT and SNEGSKA (reference sequence). This CDR3 is CSARHIRANTEAFF. CDR3 nucleotide sequence: TGCAGTGCTCGGCACATTAGGGCTAACACTGAAGCTTTCTTT.

There are a few counts of this clonotype. This chain uses TRBV5-1 with TRBJ1-2; weak D call: TRBD1 (5 bases). V lost 4 bases to trimming and J lost 4 bases, with 20 bases between them. Per germline, CDR1 SGHRS and CDR2 YFSETQ. The CDR3 covers 16 residues. CDR3 region: CASSPLPIPGGYGYTF. CDR3 in DNA: TGCGCCAGCAGCCCACTTCCCATACCCGGGGGCTATGGCTACACCTTC.

The chain joins TRBV7-2 to TRBJ1-2; D is unresolved. The CDR3 has 13 residues. The V end was cut by 0 bases, the J end by 8 bases, with 10 bases between. CDR1 is SGHTA and CDR2 is FQGNSA in the germline V gene. CDR3 loop: CASSLAAGSGYTF. The CDR3, as DNA: TGTGCCAGCAGCTTAGCGGCGGGGAGCGGCTACACCTTC.

In this sample, this clonotype turned up a few times. The chain employs TRBV11-1 and TRBJ1-1; D remains unclear. CDR3 length: 13 residues. Deletions cut 0 bases from V and 5 bases from J, with 7 bases between. Per germline, CDR1 SGHAT and CDR2 FQDESV (reference sequence). The CDR3 loop is CASSLARETEAFF. The CDR3 coding sequence is TGTGCCAGCAGCTTAGCGAGGGAGACTGAAGCTTTCTTT. The complete variable domain, with remaining parts taken from reference TRBV11-1 and TRBJ1-1, reads EAEVAQSPRYKITEKSQAVAFWCDPISGHATLYWYRQILGQGPELLVQFQDESVVDDSQLPKDRFSAERLKGVDSTLKIQPAELGDSAMYLCASSLARETEAFFGQGTRLTVV.

The chain uses TRBV5-1 and TRBJ1-2, with TRBD1 as a possible D gene (5 bases). This CDR3 is built from 16 residues. The germline V and J ends were trimmed by 4 bases and 7 bases, with 23 bases remaining between them. In germline, CDR1 is SGHRS, CDR2 YFSETQ. The CDR3: CASSDSPQGGTGGYTF. CDR3 DNA: TGCGCCAGCAGCGACTCGCCCCAGGGAGGGACTGGTGGCTACACCTTC.

V and J are TRBV7-9 and TRBJ1-5, with a possible D match to TRBD1 (5 bases). The CDR3 length is 15 residues. Looked up from germline, CDR1 is SEHNR and CDR2 is FQNEAQ (reference sequence). The V end was cut by 3 bases, the J end by 3 bases, with 12 bases between. CDR3 protein: CASSFSGGVNQPQHF. The CDR3 bases are TGTGCCAGCAGCTTTTCGGGGGGGGTCAATCAGCCCCAGCATTTT. Filled out from reference TRBV7-9 and TRBJ1-5, the complete variable domain reads DTGVSQNPRHKITKRGQNVTFRCDPISEHNRLYWYRQTLGQGPEFLTYFQNEAQLEKSRLLSDRFSAERPKGSFSTLEIQRTEQGDSAMYLCASSFSGGVNQPQHFGDGTRLSIL.

There are a few counts of this clonotype. V is TRBV6-5 and J is TRBJ2-1; 9 bases match TRBD2. J was trimmed by 7 bases and V by 0 bases; bases with no gene match: 4. The CDR3 runs 15 residues. The germline V gene encodes CDR1 MNHEY and CDR2 SVGAGI. CDR3 sequence reads: CASSYSRGGRNEQFF. The CDR3 DNA follows: TGTGCCAGCAGTTACTCGCGGGGGGGCCGGAATGAGCAGTTCTTC.

This clonotype was found a few times. The chain couples TRBV20-1 to TRBJ2-1; 12 bases are shared with TRBD2. CDR3 length: 16 amino acids. Germline CDR1 reads DFQATT; CDR2 reads SNEGSKA (reference sequence). Trimming removed 3 bases from V and 2 bases from J; junction bases left unmatched: 5. DNA for the CDR3: TGCAGTGCTAGCCTAGCGGGGGGGAGAGCCTACAATGAGCAGTTCTTC. Translation: CSASLAGGRAYNEQFF.

The chain has TRBV11-2 and TRBJ2-3; perhaps TRBD2 as D (6 bases). The CDR3 runs 16 residues. Trimming pared 5 bases from V and 4 bases from J, leaving 19 bases between. Looked up from germline, CDR1 is SGHAT and CDR2 is FQNNGV. The CDR3, as DNA: TGTGCCAGCAGCCACATTGGAGGGAAGGGGTCAGATACGCAGTATTTT. Amino acids: CASSHIGGKGSDTQYF.

This clonotype was counted a few times. The junction and the germline gene differ at one end; a read error may be behind it. The chain employs TRBV18 and TRBJ2-3; 10 bases agree with TRBD2. The CDR3 is made up of 16 amino acids. Germline CDR1 is KGHSH and CDR2 is LQKENI. For the CDR3, the DNA is TGTGCCAGCTCGCCACCCACTAGCGGGGGCACAGATACGCAGTATTTT. Its translation is CASSPPTSGGTDTQYF.

The rearrangement uses TRBV4-1 and TRBJ2-5; 14 bases agree with TRBD2. CDR3 length: 17 amino acids. Germline V gives CDR1 MGHRA, CDR2 YSYEKL. V lost 4 bases to trimming and J lost 1 base; unmatched junction nucleotides: 5. The CDR3 loop reads CASSPAGLAGGQETQYF. The CDR3 bases are TGCGCCAGCAGCCCTGCCGGACTAGCGGGGGGCCAAGAGACCCAGTACTTC.